Shown below are 18 T cell receptor beta chains from a single sample sequenced in a study of post-analysis software for immune sequencing data (dated by TCRdb to about 2015). What the authors observed across the whole study: Significantly higher frequencies in patients than in controls were found for five TRBV segments, including TRBV5-6, TRBV5-1 and TRBV20-1.

Library prep was done by PCR. Sequencing used an Illumina HiSeq 2500. To reduce PCR and sequencing biases, unique molecular identifiers were built into the TCR beta cDNA libraries. TCRdb reprocessed the public reads (quality trimming at Q25 with fastp, clone calling with MiXCR) and kept in-frame beta chains. Each record represents a unique CDR3 protein, reported with the most common genes and DNA among its rows. For this sample there are 650,000 to 900,000 distinct CDR3 sequences; about 45% appear just once. The ten largest make up just under 5% of the sample. No cognate antigen is known for these TCRs. The sequenced sample was blood. Receptors were obtained from a girl aged 10 to 17 with multiple sclerosis.

The chain carries TRBV30 and TRBJ1-2, with 9 bases aligning to TRBD1. Germline V lookup: CDR1 GTSNPN, CDR2 SVGIG (reference sequence). This CDR3 has 14 amino acids. V was pared by 0 bases and J by 7 bases, with 6 bases of the junction left unmatched. The CDR3 region has the DNA TGTGCCTGGAGTGTTTACAGGGGGCGCGGTGGCTACACCTTC. Amino acids: CAWSVYRGRGGYTF. The variable domain in full, with the rest retrieved from reference TRBV30 and TRBJ1-2, is SQTIHQWPATLVQPVGSPLSLECTVEGTSNPNLYWYRQAAGRGLQLLFYSVGIGQISSEVPQNLSASRPQDRQFILSSKKLLLSDSGFYLCAWSVYRGRGGYTFGSGTRLTVV.

The chain joins TRBV28 to TRBJ2-3; 7 bases agree with TRBD1. The CDR3 totals 14 residues. Losses at the gene ends were 6 bases for V and 2 bases for J; bases not matched to a gene: 5. Germline V CDR1 and CDR2: MDHEN, SYDVKM. In nucleotides, the CDR3 is TGTGCCAGCAGCCAGACAGGGAACACAGATACGCAGTATTTT. Encoded protein: CASSQTGNTDTQYF.

There are a few counts of this clonotype. The chain has TRBV6-2 or TRBV6-3 and TRBJ1-1; TRBD1 aligns across 8 bases. CDR3 length equals 14 residues. Germline-derived CDR1 and CDR2 are MNHEY and SVGEGT. After removal of 6 bases from V and 0 bases from J, the junction contained 3 bases not matched to a gene. The CDR3 protein is CASSPGGLNTEAFF. The CDR3, as DNA: TGTGCCAGCAGCCCAGGGGGCCTGAACACTGAAGCTTTCTTT.

The chain is built from TRBV5-5 and TRBJ2-7; 10 bases align to TRBD2. V gave up 4 bases and J gave up 3 bases; unmatched junction bases: 4. The germline gives CDR1 SGHKS, CDR2 YYEKEE (reference sequence). The CDR3 totals 14 residues. CDR3 nucleotide sequence: TGTGCCAGCAGCGACCAGCGGGGGGGCTACGAGCAGTACTTC. Translated, it gives CASSDQRGGYEQYF.

The chain is built from TRBV6-2 or TRBV6-3 and TRBJ2-7; 11 nucleotides agree with TRBD2. The length of the CDR3 is 14 residues. Losses at the gene ends were 5 bases for V and 5 bases for J; bases not matched to a gene: 5. From germline, CDR1 is MNHEY and CDR2 SVGEGT. The CDR3 is CASSPSGRMDEQYF. In DNA, the CDR3 is TGTGCCAGCAGTCCTAGCGGGAGGATGGACGAGCAGTACTTC.

This chain joins TRBV29-1 and TRBJ1-1, with D possibly being TRBD1 (5 bases). Trimming removed 2 bases at V and 1 base at J, with 14 bases between. There are 15 residues in the CDR3. Germline CDR1 is SQVTM and CDR2 is ANQGSEA. CDR3 sequence: CSVESQAQRNTEAFF. Here the CDR3 DNA reads TGCAGCGTTGAATCACAGGCTCAGCGGAACACTGAAGCTTTCTTT.

The V call is TRBV20-1, the J call TRBJ2-1; 7 bases line up with TRBD2. The CDR3 has 18 amino acids. Germline loops: CDR1 DFQATT, CDR2 SNEGSKA (reference sequence). The V and J ends lost 0 bases and 5 bases, in that order; junction bases with no gene match: 16. The CDR3 nucleotides are TGCAGTGCTAGAGATAAGGGAGGGGCGGGAGACGATGACAATGAGCAGTTCTTC. Protein product: CSARDKGGAGDDDNEQFF.

This clonotype was counted a single time. The V gene is TRBV5-1, the J gene TRBJ1-2; no firm D call. This CDR3 contains 12 residues. Germline V gene sequence: CDR1 SGHRS, CDR2 YFSETQ. V shed 0 bases and J shed 6 bases, with 6 bases lying between them. CDR3 protein: CASSLARDGYTF. The CDR3, as DNA: TGCGCCAGCAGCTTGGCTAGGGATGGCTACACCTTC.

This rearrangement joins TRBV7-2 to TRBJ1-1, with unresolved D. Germline V gene lookup returns CDR1 SGHTA and CDR2 FQGNSA. This CDR3 region has 16 residues. Between the trimmed V and J ends, which lost 1 base and 1 base, there was a span of 13 bases. The chain's CDR3 is CASSLGSGLGNTEAFF. The CDR3, as DNA: TGTGCCAGCAGCTTAGGGTCCGGACTGGGGAACACTGAAGCTTTCTTT. Drawing the rest from reference TRBV7-2 and TRBJ1-1, the complete variable domain is GAGVSQSPSNKVTEKGKDVELRCDPISGHTALYWYRQSLGQGLEFLIYFQGNSAPDKSGLPSDRFSAERTGGSVSTLTIQRTQQEDSAVYLCASSLGSGLGNTEAFFGQGTRLTVV.

The chain recombines TRBV29-1 with TRBJ2-1, with 9 positions matching TRBD2. Germline-derived CDR1 and CDR2 are SQVTM and ANQGSEA. V gave up 3 bases and J gave up 0 bases; unmatched junction bases: 9. The CDR3 totals 17 residues. CDR3 sequence reads: CSVDARLAGSSYNEQFF. CDR3 DNA: TGCAGCGTTGATGCCAGGCTAGCGGGATCCTCCTACAATGAGCAGTTCTTC.

V gene TRBV29-1 combines with J gene TRBJ2-1, with a possible D match to TRBD1 (6 bases). Germline values: CDR1 SQVTM, CDR2 ANQGSEA. Trimming took off 7 bases at V and 13 bases at J, with 29 bases between the two ends. The CDR3 is 15 residues long. The CDR3 nucleotides are TGCAGCGCCGACGGGACACCGCAACTAGAAGAGACCCAGTTCTTC. Its protein is CSADGTPQLEETQFF.

The chain carries TRBV4-3 and TRBJ2-7; 10 bases agree with TRBD1. The CDR3 sequence is 19 residues long. Germline loops: CDR1 LGHNA, CDR2 YSLEER. Germline trimming cut 0 bases from V and 3 bases from J; bases unmatched to any gene: 14. CDR3 nucleotides: TGCGCCAGCAGCCAAGATCCCGATAAACCGGGACAGGGGTTCTACGAGCAGTACTTC. Amino acids: CASSQDPDKPGQGFYEQYF.

The sample holds a few counts of this clonotype. The rearrangement links TRBV27 to TRBJ2-3, with a weak D call TRBD2 (5 bases). The length of the CDR3 is 15 residues. With 0 bases removed from V and 0 bases from J, the gap between germline ends came to 7 bases. Looked up from germline, CDR1 is MNHEY and CDR2 is SMNVEV (reference sequence). This chain's CDR3 is CASSLSPGSTDTQYF. DNA of the CDR3: TGTGCCAGCAGTTTATCTCCGGGAAGCACAGATACGCAGTATTTT.

V usage is TRBV11-3 and J usage is TRBJ2-1, with D possibly TRBD1 on 6 matching bases. The V and J ends lost 5 bases and 4 bases respectively, with 18 bases between them. Germline V lookup: CDR1 SGHNT, CDR2 YENEEA. The CDR3 spans 16 residues. The DNA of the CDR3 is TGTGCCAGCAGCCCCCCGAGGACAGAGAAATACAATGAGCAGTTCTTC. It translates to CASSPPRTEKYNEQFF.

The gene calls are TRBV20-1 and TRBJ2-7, with no clear D. V lost 6 bases to trimming and J lost 7 bases, with 19 bases between them. Per the germline V gene, CDR1 is DFQATT and CDR2 is SNEGSKA (reference sequence). The CDR3 consists of 13 residues. This CDR3 reads CSATDRDSREQYF. CDR3 coding DNA: TGCAGTGCAACGGACCGAGATTCGAGGGAGCAGTACTTC.

This clonotype was seen only a few times. The genes are TRBV4-1 and TRBJ2-3, with 12 bases lining up with TRBD2. The CDR3 extends over 19 amino acids. Germline V CDR1 and CDR2: MGHRA, YSYEKL. Trimming removed 6 bases from V and 0 bases from J; junction bases left unmatched: 13. The chain's CDR3 is CASSHPLASGRDSTDTQYF. The CDR3 coding sequence is TGCGCCAGCAGTCACCCTTTGGCTAGCGGGAGGGATAGCACAGATACGCAGTATTTT.

This chain links TRBV6-5 with TRBJ2-1; D is perhaps TRBD1 (6 bases). CDR3 length: 17 residues. Germline V CDR1 and CDR2: MNHEY, SVGAGI. Between the trimmed V and J ends, which lost 0 bases and 7 bases, there was a span of 19 bases. The CDR3: CASSYSQGLLIGNEQFF. The CDR3 nucleotides read TGTGCCAGCAGTTACTCTCAGGGGTTACTAATAGGGAATGAGCAGTTCTTC.

The V and J genes are TRBV6-2 or TRBV6-3 and TRBJ1-6; 7 bases fit TRBD1. Germline loops: CDR1 MNHEY, CDR2 SVGEGT. V lost 6 bases to trimming and J lost 5 bases; unmatched junction nucleotides: 7. CDR3 size: 15 residues. CDR3 nucleotides: TGTGCCAGCAGCTACAGGGGACGCCATAATTCACCCCTCCACTTT. Translated: CASSYRGRHNSPLHF.